The 8 T cell receptor beta chains presented below share a single source sample, sequenced in a study of regulatory T cells in long-lasting Graves disease. Assembly of TCR beta libraries relied on iRepertoire HTBI primers together with Arm-PCR of CDR3 regions. MiXCR, run by TCRdb on the multiplex PCR reads, gives a single entry per CDR3 protein. The sample carries around 420,000 distinct CDR3 sequences, 15% to 18% recorded once. The time point was: newly diagnosed GD, antithyroid drugs for less than 3 months. From RNA extracted from PBMCs, the TCR library was made. Sequences were derived from peripheral blood mononuclear cells (PBMCs), sampled at new diagnosis, from a patient treated with antithyroid drugs. Receptor source: a female donor with Graves disease.

Many counts were recorded for this clonotype. The chain employs TRBV6-1 and TRBJ1-5; the D is unclear. CDR1 and CDR2 (germline): MNHNS, SASEGT. V lost 6 bases and J lost 11, with 14 bases in between. This CDR3 is 12 amino acids long. In DNA, the CDR3 is TGTGCCAGCAGCCCCCCCTCGGGCTCCCAGCATTTT. This encodes CASSPPSGSQHF.

The sample holds a few counts of this clonotype. V usage is TRBV7-3 and J usage is TRBJ2-6, with D perhaps TRBD2 (6 bases). Trimming pared 5 bases from V and 0 bases from J, leaving 11 bases between. There are 16 residues in the CDR3. From germline, CDR1 is SGHTA and CDR2 FQGTGA. CDR3 in amino acids: CASSREIYSGANVLTF. The DNA for the CDR3 is TGTGCCAGCAGCCGGGAGATTTACTCTGGGGCCAACGTCCTGACTTTC.

The table lists this clonotype with many counts. The rearrangement links TRBV27 to TRBJ2-7; no definite D call. Germline V gives CDR1 MNHEY, CDR2 SMNVEV (reference sequence). The ends were cut back, 2 bases at V and 5 bases at J, with 13 bases in the middle. The CDR3 length is 14 residues. As DNA, the CDR3 is TGTGCCAGCAGTTTAACGGGTGGCATGAACGAGCAGTACTTC. It encodes CASSLTGGMNEQYF.

This clonotype has at least ten counts. CDR3 loop: CASLGGGSANQPQHF. CDR3 in DNA: TGTGCCAGTCTTGGTGGGGGCTCCGCCAATCAGCCCCAGCATTTT. The chain couples TRBV28 to TRBJ1-5; tentatively, D is TRBD1 (6 bases). The CDR3 loop spans 15 amino acids. The germline CDR1 and CDR2 sequences are MDHEN and SYDVKM. Between the trimmed V and J ends, which lost 9 bases and 3 bases, there was a span of 18 bases.

This clonotype appeared many times. The V gene is TRBV10-2, the J gene TRBJ1-2; maybe TRBD1 (6 bases). Germline V gives CDR1 WSHSY, CDR2 SAAADI. The V gene lost 4 bases and the J gene lost 7 bases, with 19 bases spanning the gap. This CDR3 contains 15 residues. DNA of the CDR3: TGCGCCAGCAGTGCTCTATACAGGGCCCCCCCTGGCTACACCTTC. This sequence encodes CASSALYRAPPGYTF.

Many counts were recorded for this clonotype. CDR3 sequence: CASSEQGTGNQPQHF. The CDR3 bases are TGTGCCAGCAGCGAACAGGGGACAGGCAATCAGCCCCAGCATTTT. This chain joins TRBV12-3 or TRBV12-4 and TRBJ1-5, with 7 bases fitting TRBD1. With 6 bases clipped from V and 2 bases from J, the junction kept 7 bases outside the gene matches. The CDR3 consists of 15 residues.

This clonotype was recorded many times. The chain is built from TRBV29-1 and TRBJ1-1; D is undetermined. The CDR3 has 11 residues. The germline V gene encodes CDR1 SQVTM and CDR2 ANQGSEA. Trimming removed 1 base at V and 7 bases at J, with 7 bases between. In DNA form, the CDR3 reads TGCAGCGTTGAAGTAACCAGTGAAGCTTTCTTT. It translates to CSVEVTSEAFF.

This clonotype occurred many times. CDR3 sequence: CSAPEVAGVGPDTQYF. CDR3 sequence (DNA): TGCAGTGCCCCTGAGGTAGCGGGAGTGGGCCCAGATACGCAGTATTTT. The V call is TRBV20-1, the J call TRBJ2-3, with TRBD2 matching over 9 bases. CDR1 and CDR2 from the germline V gene are DFQATT and SNEGSKA (reference sequence). The trim removed 6 bases at V and 4 bases at J, leaving 14 bases unmatched. The CDR3 runs 16 residues.